This T cell receptor (beta chain) comes out of a study of cytomegalovirus exposure and HLA in healthy donors. The study's findings and limits: The study recorded around 160 TCR beta chains that were cytomegalovirus-associated. The likely origin of a cluster of highly shared sequence variants was a sequencing artifact. Later analysis suggested most CMV-associated TCR beta chains were HLA-restricted. Donors belonging to an Asian-associated ancestry cluster reportedly showed fewer N-insertions in productive TCRs than the 666-donor mean, according to what a later analysis found.

The CDR3 contains 16 residues. CDR1 LNHNV and CDR2 YYDKDF come from the germline V gene (reference sequence). V was shortened by 5 bases and J by 0 bases, with 14 bases between the two germline ends. The study ran its PCR with 60 Vbeta and 13 Jbeta primers. Here immunoSEQ multiplex PCR was the method, and the copy in TCRdb shows in-frame clones only, minus some. The sample has 170,000 or so clones, around 84% seen once. This clone has just one count. What it binds is unknown. The source of this sequence is a man aged 45-65 years in good health and CMV-seropositive. This chain links TRBV15 with TRBJ1-3, with D tentatively TRBD1 (5 bases). The specimen was PBMCs. CDR3 sequence (DNA): TGTGCCACCAGCCCCAGACAGTCAATCTCTGGAAACACCATATATTTT. Translating it yields CATSPRQSISGNTIYF.